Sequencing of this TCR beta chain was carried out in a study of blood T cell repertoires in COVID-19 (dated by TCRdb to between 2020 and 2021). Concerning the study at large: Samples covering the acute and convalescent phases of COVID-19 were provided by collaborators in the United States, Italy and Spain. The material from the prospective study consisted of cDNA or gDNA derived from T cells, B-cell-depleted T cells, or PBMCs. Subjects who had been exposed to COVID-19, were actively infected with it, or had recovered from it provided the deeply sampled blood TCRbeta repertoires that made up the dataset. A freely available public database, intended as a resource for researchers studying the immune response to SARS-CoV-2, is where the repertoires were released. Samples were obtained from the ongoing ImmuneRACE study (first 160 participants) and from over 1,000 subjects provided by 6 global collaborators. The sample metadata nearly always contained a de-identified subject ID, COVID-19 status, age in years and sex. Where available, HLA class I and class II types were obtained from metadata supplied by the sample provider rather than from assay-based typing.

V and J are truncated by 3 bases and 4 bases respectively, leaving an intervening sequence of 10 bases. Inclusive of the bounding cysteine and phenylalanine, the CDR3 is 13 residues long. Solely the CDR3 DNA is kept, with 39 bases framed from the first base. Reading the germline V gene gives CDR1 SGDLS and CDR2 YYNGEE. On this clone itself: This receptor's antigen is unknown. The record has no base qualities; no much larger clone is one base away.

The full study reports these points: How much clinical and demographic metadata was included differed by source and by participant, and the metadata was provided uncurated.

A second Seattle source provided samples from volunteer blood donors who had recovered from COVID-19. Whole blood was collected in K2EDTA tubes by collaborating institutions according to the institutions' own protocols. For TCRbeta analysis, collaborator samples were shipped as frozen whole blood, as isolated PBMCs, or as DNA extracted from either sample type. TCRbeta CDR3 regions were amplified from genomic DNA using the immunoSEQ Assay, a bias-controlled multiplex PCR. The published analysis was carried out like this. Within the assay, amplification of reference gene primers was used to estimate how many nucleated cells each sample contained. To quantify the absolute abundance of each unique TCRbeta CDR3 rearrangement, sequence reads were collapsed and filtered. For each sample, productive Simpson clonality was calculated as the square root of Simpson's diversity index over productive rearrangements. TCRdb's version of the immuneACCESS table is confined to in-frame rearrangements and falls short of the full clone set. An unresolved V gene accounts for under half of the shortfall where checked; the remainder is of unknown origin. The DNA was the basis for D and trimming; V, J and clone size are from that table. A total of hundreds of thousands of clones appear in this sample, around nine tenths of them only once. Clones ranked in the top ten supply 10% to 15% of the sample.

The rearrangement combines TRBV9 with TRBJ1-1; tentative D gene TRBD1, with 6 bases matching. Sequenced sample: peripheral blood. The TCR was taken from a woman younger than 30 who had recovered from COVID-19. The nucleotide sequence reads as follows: TGTGCCAGCAGCGGTACAGGGAGCACTGAAGCTTTCTTT. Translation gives CASSGTGSTEAFF.